This TCR beta chain was retrieved from a study of blood T cell repertoires in COVID-19. Study-level background: Sites across the United States, Italy and Spain contributed samples from acute and convalescent COVID-19.

Assay: immunoSEQ multiplex PCR; the TCRdb copy retains only in-frame clones and omits some. This table has approximately 190,000 clones, around 79% appearing once. The sample consisted of peripheral blood. The TCR originated in a man between 60 and 75 years old with active or convalescent COVID-19.

The CDR3 region has the DNA TGTGCCAGCTGGGGACAGCTCTACGAGCAGTACTTC. This sequence encodes CASWGQLYEQYF. The gene calls are TRBV6-5 and TRBJ2-7; TRBD1 aligns across 7 bases. Germline lookup yields CDR1 MNHEY and CDR2 SVGAGI. J lost 3 bases, V lost 8 bases, and 4 bases had no gene match. This CDR3 is 12 amino acids long.